Presented here are 27 T cell receptor beta chains from one specimen sequenced in a study of blood T cells in healthy people across ages. The authors ran a second PCR of about 7 to 12 cycles using a sample-barcoded 5' primer and a J-beta primer mix. Each CDR3 protein gets one entry after TCRdb re-called the 5' RACE reads with MiXCR. The sample consists of approximately 1,700,000 distinct CDR3 sequences, roughly two fifths of them appearing once. Specimen: blood. These receptors came from a human donor in good health.

The chain uses TRBV10-3 and TRBJ2-7; D possibly corresponds to TRBD2 (5 bases). The J call may not be correct, given that the DNA end is closer to TRBJ2-5. This CDR3 has 14 residues. Germline V gene data show CDR1 as ENHRY and CDR2 as SYGVKD. The CDR3 here is CAISETSIGGTQYF. CDR3 nucleotides: TGTGCCATCAGTGAGACCAGTATAGGAGGGACCCAGTACTTC.

This clonotype has more than one count but fewer than ten. The chain recombines TRBV28 with TRBJ2-2; D might be TRBD1 (5 bases). Germline values: CDR1 MDHEN, CDR2 SYDVKM. Trimming left V 3 bases short and J 9 bases short, with 11 bases between. There are 13 residues in the CDR3. The CDR3 DNA reads as TGTGCCAGCAGTTTGGCAGGGCGAAGGGAGCTGTTTTTT. Encoded protein: CASSLAGRRELFF. Full variable domain (missing parts from reference TRBV28 and TRBJ2-2): DVKVTQSSRYLVKRTGEKVFLECVQDMDHENMFWYRQDPGLGLRLIYFSYDVKMKEKGDIPEGYSVSREKKERFSLILESASTNQTSMYLCASSLAGRRELFFGEGSRLTVL.

The genes are TRBV7-8 and TRBJ2-1, with 9 bases aligning to TRBD2. This CDR3 contains 17 residues. CDR1 and CDR2 (germline): SGHVS, FQNEAQ. Trimming removed 2 bases from V and 9 bases from J; junction bases left unmatched: 14. In nucleotides, the CDR3 is TGTGCCAGCAGCTTACCCCGGACTGGCGGGGGGGCGGGTGAGCAGTTCTTC. As protein: CASSLPRTGGGAGEQFF.

V gene TRBV3-1 combines with J gene TRBJ1-2; D is perhaps TRBD1 (6 bases). The CDR3 contains 17 residues. V was pared by 1 base and J by 2 bases, with 17 bases between. Germline V gene sequence: CDR1 LGHDT, CDR2 YNNKEL (reference sequence). As DNA, the CDR3 is TGTGCCAGCAGCCAAGGAGTTTGGGGACACCCAAACTATGGCTACACCTTC. It codes for CASSQGVWGHPNYGYTF. The whole variable domain, filled in from reference TRBV3-1 and TRBJ1-2, reads DTAVSQTPKYLVTQMGNDKSIKCEQNLGHDTMYWYKQDSKKFLKIMFSYNNKELIINETVPNRFSPKSPDKAHLNLHINSLELGDSAVYFCASSQGVWGHPNYGYTFGSGTRLTVV.

The rearrangement links TRBV7-3 to TRBJ1-1; 9 bases are shared with TRBD1. CDR1 and CDR2 from the germline V gene are SGHTA and FQGTGA. This CDR3 has 16 residues. The J segment lost 4 bases and the V segment lost 5 bases, leaving 11 bases of the junction unmatched. The CDR3 sequence is CASSRVGTGMGTEAFF. Written as DNA, the CDR3 is TGTGCCAGCAGCCGTGTTGGGACAGGGATGGGCACTGAAGCTTTCTTT.

This chain joins TRBV12-3 or TRBV12-4 and TRBJ2-5; D perhaps matches TRBD1 (5 bases). The CDR3 is 11 amino acids. Trimming took off 5 bases at V and 11 bases at J, with 12 bases between the two ends. In DNA form, the CDR3 reads TGTGCCAGCAGTACCATCAGGGAACAGTACTTC. It is translated as CASSTIREQYF.

The rearrangement joins TRBV6-2 or TRBV6-3 to TRBJ2-3; no clear D. This CDR3 has 14 residues. The V gene's germline CDR1 is MNHEY and CDR2 SVGEGT. Trimming took 4 bases from V and 2 from J, leaving 10 bases between them. The CDR3 loop reads CASSFFYTTDTQYF. CDR3 DNA sequence: TGTGCCAGCAGTTTTTTCTATACCACAGATACGCAGTATTTT.

The rearrangement links TRBV6-5 to TRBJ2-1; D might be TRBD2 (7 bases). There are 13 residues in the CDR3. Trimming removed 6 bases from V and 8 bases from J, with 14 bases in between. The germline gives CDR1 MNHEY, CDR2 SVGAGI. In nucleotides, the CDR3 is TGTGCCAGCAGCCCCGAGGGGGGGGATGAGCAGTTCTTC. Amino acids: CASSPEGGDEQFF.

The rearrangement uses TRBV14 and TRBJ1-4; D call uncertain. The CDR3 is 14 residues long. Trimming cost V 4 bases and J 6 bases, with 12 bases left between them. Germline V gives CDR1 SGHDN, CDR2 FVKESK. The CDR3 nucleotides read TGTGCCAGCAGCCGAACTCCAGGCTATGAAAAACTGTTTTTT. It specifies CASSRTPGYEKLFF.

This clonotype was picked up a small number of times. The chain has TRBV24-1 and TRBJ1-2, with 7 bases lining up with TRBD1. Per germline, CDR1 KGHDR and CDR2 SFDVKD. This CDR3 has 16 amino acids. V lost 3 bases to trimming and J lost 6 bases; unmatched junction nucleotides: 12. The CDR3 protein is CATSDPGGRGTDGYTF. DNA of the CDR3: TGTGCCACCAGTGATCCAGGCGGGCGAGGGACAGATGGCTACACCTTC.

This chain joins TRBV12-3 or TRBV12-4 and TRBJ2-1; 10 bases fit TRBD1. This CDR3 region has 15 residues. Germline trimming cut 5 bases from V and 10 bases from J; bases unmatched to any gene: 11. CDR3 residues: CASSLRQGAVEEQFF. The DNA of the CDR3 is TGTGCCAGCAGTCTAAGACAGGGGGCCGTGGAGGAGCAGTTCTTC.

V is TRBV20-1 and J is TRBJ1-1; TRBD1 aligns across 11 bases. Germline V gene data show CDR1 as DFQATT and CDR2 as SNEGSKA (reference sequence). V gave up 5 bases and J gave up 7 bases; unmatched junction bases: 6. The CDR3 has 13 amino acids. The CDR3 DNA reads TGCAGTGCTCCAGGACAGGGGGCGAATGAAGCTTTCTTT. This gives the protein CSAPGQGANEAFF.

The chain is built from TRBV7-8 and TRBJ2-1; 8 bases match TRBD2. Germline CDR1 reads SGHVS; CDR2 reads FQNEAQ. V was clipped by 7 bases and J by 10 bases; unmatched bases: 12. The CDR3 is 14 residues long. As DNA, the CDR3 is TGTGCCAGCAAGCTTAGGGGACTAGTTAACGAGCAGTTCTTC. As protein: CASKLRGLVNEQFF.

About this clonotype itself: This may arise from a read error, as a much more abundant clone is one base away. The gene calls are TRBV20-1 and TRBJ2-2, with D perhaps being TRBD1 or TRBD2 (6 bases each). Per germline, CDR1 DFQATT and CDR2 SNEGSKA (reference sequence). The CDR3 has 15 amino acids. CDR3 sequence reads: CSARVAGEDTGERFF. The CDR3 DNA follows: TGCAGTGCTAGAGTGGCAGGGGAGGACACCGGGGAGCGGTTTTTT.

To note about this clonotype: One end of the junction varies from germline; a read error may be responsible. This chain joins TRBV12-3 or TRBV12-4 and TRBJ2-2; D might be TRBD2 (5 bases). The CDR3 extends over 12 amino acids. The CDR3 here is CVSGWNTGELFF. The CDR3, as DNA: TGTGTCAGCGGATGGAACACCGGGGAGCTGTTTTTT.

This clonotype was seen a few times. CDR3 sequence reads: CATSRLGPQPQHF. DNA of the CDR3: TGTGCCACCAGCAGACTTGGTCCCCAGCCCCAGCATTTT. This sequence joins TRBV15 and TRBJ1-5; D gene uncertain. Per germline, CDR1 LNHNV and CDR2 YYDKDF (reference sequence). With 2 bases removed from V and 7 bases from J, the gap between germline ends came to 9 bases. The CDR3 is 13 amino acids.

The J gene is TRBJ2-3, the V gene TRBV5-1; no definite D call. The V gene lost 0 bases and the J gene lost 4 bases, with 12 bases spanning the gap. The CDR3 contains 15 residues. Germline V lookup: CDR1 SGHRS, CDR2 YFSETQ. In nucleotides, the CDR3 is TGCGCCAGCAGCTTGGAAGGAGTTGAGCCAGATACGCAGTATTTT. This sequence encodes CASSLEGVEPDTQYF.

The CDR3 here is CASSKGYGGELFF. The CDR3 DNA reads TGTGCCAGCAGTAAGGGGTACGGCGGGGAGCTGTTTTTT. The rearrangement links TRBV12-3 or TRBV12-4 to TRBJ2-2; D perhaps matches TRBD1 (5 bases). With 5 bases removed from V and 7 bases from J, the gap between germline ends came to 11 bases. This CDR3 is 13 amino acids long.

The V call is TRBV29-1, the J call TRBJ1-2; weak D call: TRBD1 (6 bases). The CDR3 covers 14 residues. From germline, CDR1 is SQVTM and CDR2 ANQGSEA. Trimming took 6 bases from V and 13 from J, leaving 27 bases between them. The CDR3 nucleotides read TGCAGCGTCGTCGGGGCGGGGGACATTGAAGCTTCCACCTTC. It encodes CSVVGAGDIEASTF.

This chain links TRBV7-8 with TRBJ2-4, with 9 nucleotides matching TRBD2. The closer fit of TRBJ2-7 to the DNA end suggests the J call may be wrong. The germline gives CDR1 SGHVS, CDR2 FQNEAQ. The CDR3 extends over 15 amino acids. CDR3 in DNA: TGTGCCAGCAGCCGCGCGGGAGGGCCACTATACGAGCAGTACTTC. Its translation is CASSRAGGPLYEQYF.

V and J are TRBV15 and TRBJ2-3; D is unresolved. V shed 1 base and J shed 2 bases, with 10 bases lying between them. The CDR3 covers 15 residues. Germline values: CDR1 LNHNV, CDR2 YYDKDF (reference sequence). The CDR3 DNA reads TGTGCCACCAGCAGAGCCCTGCCCCACACAGATACGCAGTATTTT. This codes for CATSRALPHTDTQYF.

Remarks on this clonotype: The junction differs from germline at one of its ends, possibly a read error. The V call is TRBV5-1, the J call TRBJ2-7, with D perhaps TRBD1 (6 bases). Germline CDR1 SGHRS, CDR2 YFSETQ. This CDR3 contains 15 residues. The CDR3 DNA reads TGCGTCAGCAGTCCTACCGGGACAAACCCCTACGAGCAGTACTTC. This encodes CVSSPTGTNPYEQYF.

This chain joins TRBV6-5 and TRBJ2-1; 9 nucleotides agree with TRBD2. With 6 bases clipped from V and 13 bases from J, the junction kept 19 bases outside the gene matches. The CDR3 is 16 amino acids. The germline V gene has CDR1 MNHEY and CDR2 SVGAGI. The CDR3 nucleotides read TGTGCCAGCAGGGGGCGGCTAGCGGGATTCCGGGAGACCCAGTTCTTC. As protein: CASRGRLAGFRETQFF.

In its sample, this clonotype was seen a few times. V and J are TRBV2 and TRBJ1-6; D is unresolved. Trimming left V 1 base short and J 8 bases short, with 12 bases between. The CDR3 contains 15 residues. Germline V gene sequence: CDR1 SNHLY, CDR2 FYNNEI. CDR3 residues: CASSEDAGLDSPLHF. The CDR3 DNA reads as TGTGCCAGCAGTGAAGATGCAGGCTTGGATTCACCCCTCCACTTT.

The table lists this clonotype with many counts. The chain links TRBV12-3 or TRBV12-4 to TRBJ2-5; 7 nucleotides match TRBD1. The CDR3 covers 15 residues. The V gene end was trimmed by 6 bases and the J gene end by 5 bases; junction bases not matched to a gene: 12. The CDR3 bases are TGTGCCAGCAGCCCTGGGACAGTATGGGAGGAGACCCAGTACTTC. This codes for CASSPGTVWEETQYF.

This clonotype was seen repeatedly, ten times or more. One end of the junction does not line up with germline, which may come from a read error. The genes are TRBV5-1 and TRBJ1-1, with 7 bases that match TRBD1. This CDR3 has 14 amino acids. Germline CDR1 SGHRS, CDR2 YFSETQ. In nucleotides, the CDR3 is TGTGCCAGCAGCTTAGGGGGCGCAGACACTGAAGCTTTCTTT. Translated: CASSLGGADTEAFF.

This chain joins TRBV9 and TRBJ2-1; D uncertain. Germline loops: CDR1 SGDLS, CDR2 YYNGEE. Trimming left V 0 bases short and J 3 bases short, with 4 bases between. CDR3 length: 13 residues. CDR3 DNA: TGTGCCAGCAGCGTAGATAACTACAATGAGCAGTTCTTC. As protein: CASSVDNYNEQFF. The full variable domain, its missing parts supplied by reference TRBV9 and TRBJ2-1, is DSGVTQTPKHLITATGQRVTLRCSPRSGDLSVYWYQQSLDQGLQFLIQYYNGEERAKGNILERFSAQQFPDLHSELNLSSLELGDSALYFCASSVDNYNEQFFGPGTRLTVL.